The next 20 T cell receptor beta chains were all read from a single sample in a study of neurological immune-mediated disorders. Time point given: longitudinal time-point 2. TCRdb recomputed calls from the 5' RACE reads with MiXCR, one row per CDR3 protein. This table holds fewer than 70,000 distinct CDR3 sequences, around 9.7% found once. Sequenced input: PBMCs. The receptors stem from a man aged 25-45 years in good health.

This clonotype was picked up many times. The genes are TRBV5-1 and TRBJ1-2; maybe TRBD1 (6 bases). Trimming removed 3 bases from V and 1 base from J, with 13 bases in between. The germline CDR1 and CDR2 sequences are SGHRS and YFSETQ. This CDR3 spans 15 amino acids. CDR3 amino acids: CASSSDSSLNYGYTF. CDR3 in DNA: TGCGCCAGCAGCTCGGACAGTTCGCTTAACTATGGCTACACCTTC. Based on the CDR3 plus reference TRBV5-1 and TRBJ1-2, the full variable domain is KAGVTQTPRYLIKTRGQQVTLSCSPISGHRSVSWYQQTPGQGLQFLFEYFSETQRNKGNFPGRFSGRQFSNSRSEMNVSTLELGDSALYLCASSSDSSLNYGYTFGSGTRLTVV.

This clonotype appeared many times. The V and J genes are TRBV29-1 and TRBJ2-7, with 10 bases that match TRBD2. CDR1 SQVTM and CDR2 ANQGSEA come from the germline V gene. J lost 3 bases, V lost 1 base, and 6 bases had no gene match. The CDR3 is 15 amino acids. In nucleotides, the CDR3 is TGCAGCGTTGAAGGGACCGGGACTAGCGACTACGAGCAGTACTTC. It translates to CSVEGTGTSDYEQYF.

The sample holds many counts of this clonotype. The J gene is TRBJ2-7, the V gene TRBV5-6; 7 bases are shared with TRBD1. The V segment lost 2 bases and the J segment 3 bases; nucleotides outside the gene matches: 2. Germline CDR1 is SGHDT and CDR2 is YYEEEE. CDR3 length: 13 amino acids. For the CDR3, the DNA is TGTGCCAGCAGCTTCCGGACAGGCTACGAGCAGTACTTC. As protein: CASSFRTGYEQYF.

This clonotype was found many times. The CDR3 DNA reads as TGTGCCAGCAGCCCCTGGGAAGCCAACTCCTACGAGCAGTACTTC. Its translation: CASSPWEANSYEQYF. The chain employs TRBV14 and TRBJ2-7; D call uncertain. There are 15 residues in the CDR3. V shed 4 bases and J shed 0 bases, with 13 bases lying between them. Per germline, CDR1 SGHDN and CDR2 FVKESK.

The chain couples TRBV5-1 to TRBJ2-3; perhaps TRBD1 as D (5 bases). V gave up 4 bases and J gave up 4 bases, with 19 bases separating them. Germline loops: CDR1 SGHRS, CDR2 YFSETQ. This CDR3 is 16 amino acids long. CDR3 in amino acids: CASSLGFSGAPDTQYF. DNA for the CDR3: TGCGCCAGCAGCCTGGGATTCAGTGGGGCGCCAGATACGCAGTATTTT.

The rearrangement joins TRBV5-1 to TRBJ2-5, with D tentatively TRBD1 or TRBD2 (6 bases each). Germline lookup yields CDR1 SGHRS and CDR2 YFSETQ. Trimming pared 0 bases from V and 1 base from J, leaving 16 bases between. This CDR3 contains 17 residues. In nucleotides, the CDR3 is TGCGCCAGCAGCTTGGCGGGTGAGGGGGGTCTCCAAGAGACCCAGTACTTC. Translating gives CASSLAGEGGLQETQYF.

There are many counts of this clonotype. V and J are TRBV24-1 and TRBJ2-7; either TRBD1 or TRBD2 may fit D (5 bases each). CDR3 length: 16 amino acids. The germline gives CDR1 KGHDR, CDR2 SFDVKD. V was trimmed by 0 bases and J by 1 base, leaving 12 bases between them. This chain's CDR3 is CATSDLRDVPSYEQYF. The CDR3 region has the DNA TGTGCCACCAGTGATTTGAGGGACGTCCCGTCCTACGAGCAGTACTTC.

This clonotype was recorded at least ten times. The rearrangement links TRBV5-1 to TRBJ2-2; TRBD1 matches at 10 bases. In germline, CDR1 is SGHRS, CDR2 YFSETQ. With 4 bases clipped from V and 1 base from J, the junction kept 7 bases outside the gene matches. The CDR3 length is 17 residues. The CDR3 region has the DNA TGCGCCAGCAGCCCGGCGGGACAGGGGAGGAACACCGGGGAGCTGTTTTTT. Its protein product is CASSPAGQGRNTGELFF.

This clonotype occurred many times. V is TRBV5-1 and J is TRBJ2-1; D might be TRBD1 (5 bases). Germline CDR1 SGHRS, CDR2 YFSETQ. CDR3 size: 13 residues. V lost 0 bases and J 4 bases, leaving 5 bases between the germline ends. CDR3 region: CASSLGQYNEQFF. CDR3 bases: TGCGCCAGCAGCTTGGGACAGTACAATGAGCAGTTCTTC.

The rearrangement uses TRBV7-7 and TRBJ1-1; D unresolved. The germline CDR1 and CDR2 sequences are SSHAT and FNYEAQ (reference sequence). This CDR3 spans 15 amino acids. V was cut by 2 bases and J by 0 bases, with 10 bases left in between. The CDR3 protein is CASSLLTGMNTEAFF. CDR3 in DNA: TGTGCCAGCAGCTTACTGACGGGGATGAACACTGAAGCTTTCTTT.

The table lists this clonotype with many counts. The gene calls are TRBV7-2 and TRBJ2-3; tentatively, D is TRBD2 (5 bases). The CDR3 loop spans 14 amino acids. With 1 base removed from V and 2 bases from J, the gap between germline ends came to 7 bases. Germline V gene sequence: CDR1 SGHTA, CDR2 FQGNSA. The CDR3, as DNA: TGTGCCAGCAGCTTAGACGGGATCACAGATACGCAGTATTTT. Its protein product is CASSLDGITDTQYF.

In its sample, this clonotype was seen many times. V gene TRBV25-1 combines with J gene TRBJ2-1; TRBD2 matches 12 bases. From germline, CDR1 is MGHDK and CDR2 SYGVNS. CDR3 size: 15 residues. With 4 bases clipped from V and 9 bases from J, the junction kept 7 bases outside the gene matches. The CDR3 coding sequence is TGTGCCAGCAGTGGCCGACTAGCGGGAGCGATTGAGCAGTTCTTC. It codes for CASSGRLAGAIEQFF. Using reference TRBV25-1 and TRBJ2-1 for the parts outside the CDR3, the full variable domain is EADIYQTPRYLVIGTGKKITLECSQTMGHDKMYWYQQDPGMELHLIHYSYGVNSTEKGDLSSESTVSRIRTEHFPLTLESARPSHTSQYLCASSGRLAGAIEQFFGPGTRLTVL.

This clonotype came up many times. The rearrangement uses TRBV7-2 and TRBJ2-3; D may be TRBD2 (5 bases). The CDR3 has 14 amino acids. Germline values: CDR1 SGHTA, CDR2 FQGNSA. V was shortened by 7 bases and J by 1 base, with 12 bases between the two germline ends. The CDR3 DNA sequence: TGTGCCAGCACTGAGGACTTACGCACAGATACGCAGTATTTT. Translation: CASTEDLRTDTQYF.

In this sample, this clonotype turned up many times. This rearrangement joins TRBV13 to TRBJ2-7; the match to TRBD1 covers 7 bases. V lost 5 bases and J lost 2; bases outside the gene matches: 9. The CDR3 totals 15 residues. CDR1 and CDR2 from the germline V gene are PRHDT and FYEKMQ (reference sequence). The CDR3 loop reads CASSIWTGQAYEQYF. The DNA for the CDR3 is TGTGCCAGCAGCATCTGGACAGGTCAAGCCTACGAGCAGTACTTC.

In its sample, this clonotype was seen many times. The rearrangement uses TRBV5-1 and TRBJ2-7; D is possibly TRBD1 or TRBD2 (5 bases each). This CDR3 is 14 amino acids long. The V end was cut by 1 base, the J end by 6 bases, with 14 bases between. CDR1 is SGHRS and CDR2 is YFSETQ in the germline V gene. The CDR3 here is CASSLLPGSFEQYF. CDR3 DNA sequence: TGCGCCAGCAGCTTGCTTCCAGGGAGCTTCGAGCAGTACTTC.

This clonotype was counted many times. The J gene is TRBJ2-4, the V gene TRBV12-3 or TRBV12-4; 8 bases are shared with TRBD2. V dropped 7 bases and J dropped 4; count of bases not matched to a gene: 12. This CDR3 has 16 amino acids. The CDR3 loop reads CASKGGAGGLKNIQYF. The DNA for the CDR3 is TGTGCCAGCAAGGGGGGGGCGGGAGGTCTGAAAAACATTCAGTACTTC.

Points on this clonotype: A much larger clone is a single base away; this may be a read error. In DNA form, the CDR3 reads TGTGCCGTCCAGGGGGACGGGAACACTGAAGCTTTCTTT. Its protein is CAVQGDGNTEAFF. The chain recombines TRBV10-3 with TRBJ1-1, with 7 nucleotides matching TRBD1. Germline CDR1 ENHRY, CDR2 SYGVKD. The CDR3 covers 13 residues. The trim removed 11 bases at V and 1 base at J, leaving 7 bases unmatched.

This clonotype has a count of ten or more. The chain links TRBV28 to TRBJ2-3; D ambiguous. V was cut by 6 bases and J by 3 bases, with 10 bases left in between. The germline CDR1 and CDR2 sequences are MDHEN and SYDVKM. This CDR3 comprises 13 residues. This CDR3 is CASSNPGTDTQYF. In DNA form, the CDR3 reads TGTGCCAGCAGCAACCCTGGGACAGATACGCAGTATTTT.

This clonotype has ten or more counts. The chain carries TRBV2 and TRBJ1-5, with TRBD1 matching 7 bases. J lost 2 bases, V lost 8 bases, and 3 bases had no gene match. CDR1 SNHLY and CDR2 FYNNEI come from the germline V gene. The CDR3 loop spans 13 amino acids. CDR3 region: CASVGTGNQPQHF. The CDR3 nucleotides are TGTGCCAGCGTTGGGACAGGCAATCAGCCCCAGCATTTT.

There are many counts of this clonotype. The V call is TRBV20-1, the J call TRBJ2-5, with D possibly being TRBD2 (7 bases). This CDR3 region has 14 residues. V lost 6 bases and J lost 1, with 15 bases in between. CDR1 is DFQATT, CDR2 SNEGSKA, per germline (reference sequence). The CDR3 DNA follows: TGCAGTGCCAGAAAGGGGGGGATCCAAGAGACCCAGTACTTC. As protein: CSARKGGIQETQYF.